In its sample, the clone carrying this T cell receptor beta chain was seen a few times. Multiplex PCR with BIOMED2 TRB-A/B primer pools amplified TRB rearrangements. MiXCR, applied by TCRdb to the multiplex PCR reads, yields one record per CDR3 protein. The sample consists of some 21,000 distinct CDR3 sequences, under 35% of them appearing once. The data were obtained in a study of T and B cells in COVID-19 patients. Blood genomic DNA input for TRB amplification was about 220-500 ng. In germline, CDR1 is MNHEY, CDR2 SMNVEV (reference sequence). The CDR3 covers 17 residues. V gave up 2 bases and J gave up 3 bases; unmatched junction bases: 4.

The chain is built from TRBV27 and TRBJ2-2; the match to TRBD2 covers 12 bases. Source material: blood. This receptor was taken from a human donor who had recovered from COVID-19. CDR3 sequence: CASSLPSGGAYTGELFF. CDR3 in DNA: TGTGCCAGCAGTTTACCTAGCGGGGGGGCATACACCGGGGAGCTGTTTTTT.